This T cell receptor (beta chain) was identified during a study of blood T cell repertoires in COVID-19. In the study overall: From T cells, B-cell-depleted T cells, or PBMCs came the material, which was cDNA or gDNA.

V dropped 5 bases and J dropped 4; count of bases not matched to a gene: 8. This CDR3 region has 14 residues. Germline V gene data show CDR1 as SGHNT and CDR2 as YENEEA. Clones were read by immunoSEQ multiplex PCR, and TCRdb kept only the in-frame ones, dropping some. Counted here are more than 100,000 clones, over 65% occurring once; the ten biggest clones make up approximately 4.5%. This clone was observed a handful of times. The source is a woman aged 70-85 years with acute or convalescent COVID-19. The chain recombines TRBV11-3 with TRBJ2-7; 7 bases match TRBD2. Sequenced: peripheral blood. In DNA form, the CDR3 reads TGTGCCAGCAGCCCCAAGCGGGGAGCTTACGAGCAGTACTTC. It encodes CASSPKRGAYEQYF. Supplemented by reference TRBV11-3 and TRBJ2-7, the full variable domain reads EAGVVQSPRYKIIEKKQPVAFWCNPISGHNTLYWYLQNLGQGPELLIRYENEEAVDDSQLPKDRFSAERLKGVDSTLKIQPAELGDSAVYLCASSPKRGAYEQYFGPGTRLTVT.